Given below is one T cell receptor beta chain in context. No antigen is known for it. The data originate from a study of T cells in Graves' hyperthyroidism and ophthalmopathy. The study, taken as a whole, reports: Blood also contained most expanded thyroid clonotypes above 0.001. A model using 13 V-J features told ophthalmopathy apart from stable hyperthyroidism.

Trimming stripped 0 bases from V and 8 bases from J, with 7 bases between. CDR3 length: 13 amino acids. The V gene's germline CDR1 is SGHTA and CDR2 FQGNSA. Based on clinical symptoms, serum thyroxine and TRAb, thyroid ultrasound and orbital computed tomography, diagnoses were reached. TCR beta CDR3 regions were amplified from RNA transcripts. The HTBI set primed first-round TCR CDR3 RT-PCR. TCRdb re-derived calls from the multiplex PCR reads in MiXCR, one entry per CDR3 protein. The sample comprises about 96,000 distinct CDR3 sequences, approximately 56% of which are singletons, and roughly 26% rests with the top ten.

This clonotype was sampled from a woman in her forties with Graves' hyperthyroidism. V usage is TRBV7-2 and J usage is TRBJ1-4, with D unresolved. The sequenced material came from blood. CDR3 DNA: TGTGCCAGCAGCTTAGCAGGGAGGGAAAAACTGTTTTTT. Translation: CASSLAGREKLFF.